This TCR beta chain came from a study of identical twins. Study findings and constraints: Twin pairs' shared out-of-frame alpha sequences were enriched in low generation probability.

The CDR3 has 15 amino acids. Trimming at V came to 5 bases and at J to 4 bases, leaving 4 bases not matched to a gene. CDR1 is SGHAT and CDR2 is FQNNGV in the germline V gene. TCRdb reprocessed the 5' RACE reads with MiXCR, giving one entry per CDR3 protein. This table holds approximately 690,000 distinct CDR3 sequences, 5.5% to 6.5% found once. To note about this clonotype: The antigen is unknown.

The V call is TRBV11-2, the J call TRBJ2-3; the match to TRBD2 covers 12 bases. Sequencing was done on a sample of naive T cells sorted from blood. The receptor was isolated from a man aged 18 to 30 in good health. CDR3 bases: TGTGCCAGCAGCAGACTAGCGGGAGTTCCAGATACGCAGTATTTT. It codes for CASSRLAGVPDTQYF. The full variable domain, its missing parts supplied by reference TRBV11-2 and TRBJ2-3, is EAGVAQSPRYKIIEKRQSVAFWCNPISGHATLYWYQQILGQGPKLLIQFQNNGVVDDSQLPKDRFSAERLKGVDSTLKIQPAKLEDSAVYLCASSRLAGVPDTQYFGPGTRLTVL.